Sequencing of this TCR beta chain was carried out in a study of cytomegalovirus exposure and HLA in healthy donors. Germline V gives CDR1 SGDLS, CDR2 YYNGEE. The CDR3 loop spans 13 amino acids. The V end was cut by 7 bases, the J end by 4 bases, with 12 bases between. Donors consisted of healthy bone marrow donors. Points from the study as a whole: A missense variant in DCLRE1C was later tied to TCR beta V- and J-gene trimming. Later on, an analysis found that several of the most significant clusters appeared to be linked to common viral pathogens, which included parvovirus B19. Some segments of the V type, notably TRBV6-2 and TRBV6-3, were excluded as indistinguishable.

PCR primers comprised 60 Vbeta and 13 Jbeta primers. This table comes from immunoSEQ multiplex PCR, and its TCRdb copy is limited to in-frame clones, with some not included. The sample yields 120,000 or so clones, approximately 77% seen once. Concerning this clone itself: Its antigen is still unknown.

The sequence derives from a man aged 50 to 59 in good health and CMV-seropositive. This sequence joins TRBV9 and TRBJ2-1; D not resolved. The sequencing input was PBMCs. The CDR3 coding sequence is TGTGCCAGCGGAATGGCCGGGTACAATGAGCAGTTCTTC. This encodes CASGMAGYNEQFF.